This T cell receptor (beta chain) originates from a study of blood T cell repertoires in COVID-19. This clone was detected only a few times. The assay was immunoSEQ multiplex PCR, and TCRdb's table has in-frame clones only and misses some. The sample consists of almost 400,000 clones, roughly 88% of them appearing once. Sequences were obtained from PBMCs or T cells enriched from blood (not recorded which). This clonotype was sampled from a woman in her twenties or thirties with acute COVID-19.

CDR3 protein: CSAEMNTEAFF. CDR3 coding DNA: TGCAGTGCTGAGATGAACACTGAAGCTTTCTTT. This chain joins TRBV20-1 and TRBJ1-1; no reliable D call. Trimming took off 5 bases at V and 0 bases at J, with 4 bases between the two ends. In germline, CDR1 is DFQATT, CDR2 SNEGSKA (reference sequence). There are 11 residues in the CDR3.